These 23 T cell receptor beta chains were sequenced from one sample in a study of blood T cell repertoires in COVID-19. Clones were sequenced by immunoSEQ multiplex PCR, and TCRdb holds only the in-frame ones, with some missing. The sample records roughly 80,000 clones, about 83% being singletons. Input material: peripheral blood. These receptors all come from a woman aged 70-85 years with acute or convalescent COVID-19.

The chain combines TRBV12-5 with TRBJ2-2; TRBD1 might be the D (6 bases). The germline V gene encodes CDR1 LGHNT and CDR2 FRNRAP. The length of the CDR3 is 13 residues. Trimming shortened V by 6 bases and J by 4 bases, and 9 bases separated the two germline ends. The CDR3 region is CASGPGATGELFF. The CDR3 bases are TGTGCTAGTGGACCAGGGGCCACCGGGGAGCTGTTTTTT.

This clone was found once. The chain uses TRBV18 and TRBJ2-7, with D possibly TRBD1 on 5 matching bases. The CDR3 has 12 amino acids. The germline V gene encodes CDR1 KGHSH and CDR2 LQKENI. Trimming left V 3 bases short and J 2 bases short, with 5 bases between. CDR3 in amino acids: CASSPTAYEQYV. CDR3 nucleotide sequence: TGTGCCAGCTCACCGACAGCCTACGAGCAGTACGTC.

The V call is TRBV7-6, the J call TRBJ2-1, with 7 bases that match TRBD1. Germline lookup yields CDR1 SGHVS and CDR2 FNYEAQ. This CDR3 region has 14 residues. The trim removed 4 bases at V and 3 bases at J, leaving 3 bases unmatched. CDR3 region: CASSYRQGYNEQFF. CDR3 DNA sequence: TGTGCCAGCAGCTACCGACAGGGCTACAATGAGCAGTTCTTC.

This rearrangement joins TRBV4-1 to TRBJ2-3; D is unresolved. CDR1 is MGHRA and CDR2 is YSYEKL in the germline V gene. CDR3 length: 15 amino acids. V dropped 6 bases and J dropped 7 bases, with 20 bases sitting between them. CDR3 in amino acids: CASSPGPDGSYTQYF. In DNA form, the CDR3 reads TGCGCCAGCAGTCCCGGCCCCGACGGGTCGTATACGCAGTATTTT.

The chain carries TRBV5-6 and TRBJ1-5; 11 nucleotides line up with TRBD1. There are 16 residues in the CDR3. The V segment lost 3 bases and the J segment 2 bases; nucleotides outside the gene matches: 4. The germline gives CDR1 SGHDT, CDR2 YYEEEE. Here the CDR3 DNA reads TGTGCCAGCAGCTGGGGGACAGGGGGTCGCAATCAGCCCCAGCATTTT. It encodes CASSWGTGGRNQPQHF.

The J gene is TRBJ1-3, the V gene TRBV10-3; D gene unclear. Per the germline V gene, CDR1 is ENHRY and CDR2 is SYGVKD. Deletions cut 7 bases from V and 0 bases from J, with 7 bases between. The CDR3 runs 13 residues. The DNA of the CDR3 is TGTGCCATCAAACGGGACTCTGGAAACACCATATATTTT. It translates to CAIKRDSGNTIYF.

The CDR3 here is CASSVGQVYNEQFF. CDR3 coding DNA: TGTGCCAGCAGCGTAGGACAGGTCTACAATGAGCAGTTCTTC. The genes are TRBV9 and TRBJ2-1, with TRBD1 as a possible D gene (6 bases). This CDR3 region has 14 residues. The V end was cut by 0 bases, the J end by 3 bases, with 7 bases between. From germline, CDR1 is SGDLS and CDR2 YYNGEE. Combining the CDR3 with reference TRBV9 and TRBJ2-1 gives the whole variable domain DSGVTQTPKHLITATGQRVTLRCSPRSGDLSVYWYQQSLDQGLQFLIQYYNGEERAKGNILERFSAQQFPDLHSELNLSSLELGDSALYFCASSVGQVYNEQFFGPGTRLTVL.

This rearrangement joins TRBV24-1 to TRBJ2-1, with 7 nucleotides matching TRBD2. CDR1 and CDR2 from the germline V gene are KGHDR and SFDVKD. Trimming took 6 bases from V and 3 from J; bases not matched to a gene: 4. There are 14 residues in the CDR3. CDR3 amino acids: CATSWGGIYNEQFF. CDR3 bases: TGTGCCACCAGTTGGGGAGGGATCTACAATGAGCAGTTCTTC.

The V gene is TRBV7-9, the J gene TRBJ1-1; D not certain. CDR1 is SEHNR, CDR2 FQNEAQ, per germline (reference sequence). This CDR3 region has 14 residues. Trimming shortened V by 5 bases and J by 3 bases, and 13 bases separated the two germline ends. CDR3 DNA sequence: TGTGCCAGCAGCGGGTACGGGGAATACACTGAAGCTTTCTTT. This encodes CASSGYGEYTEAFF.

The CDR3 loop is CASRPSRKDTQYF. Written as DNA, the CDR3 is TGTGCCAGCAGGCCGTCTAGAAAGGATACGCAGTATTTT. The chain joins TRBV6-5 to TRBJ2-3; D call uncertain. CDR1 is MNHEY, CDR2 SVGAGI, per germline. V gave up 6 bases and J gave up 6 bases, with 13 bases separating them. The CDR3 contains 13 residues.

The chain recombines TRBV3-1 (or the pseudogene TRBV3-2) with TRBJ1-1; D remains ambiguous. Germline V gene sequence: CDR1 LGHDT, CDR2 YNNKEL (reference sequence). There are 13 residues in the CDR3. V lost 1 base to trimming and J lost 2 bases, with 5 bases between them. The CDR3 sequence is CASSQVSNTEAFF. CDR3 sequence (DNA): TGTGCCAGCAGCCAAGTTTCTAACACTGAAGCTTTCTTT.

This chain links TRBV19 with TRBJ1-6; 9 bases line up with TRBD1. CDR3 length: 15 residues. Trimming removed 3 bases from V and 9 bases from J; junction bases left unmatched: 6. Germline V gene data show CDR1 as LNHDA and CDR2 as SQIVND (reference sequence). CDR3 protein: CASSIRPGQGSPLHF. The CDR3, as DNA: TGTGCCAGTAGTATCCGCCCGGGACAGGGTTCACCCCTCCACTTT.

The V gene is TRBV6-2 or TRBV6-3, the J gene TRBJ2-7; TRBD1 matches at 8 bases. The CDR3 totals 15 residues. After removal of 5 bases from V and 4 bases from J, the junction contained 10 bases not matched to a gene. The V gene's germline CDR1 is MNHEY and CDR2 SVGEGT. As DNA, the CDR3 is TGTGCCAGCAGTACCCTGAGGACAGGGAGTTACGAGCAGTACGTC. Translated: CASSTLRTGSYEQYV.

The rearrangement links TRBV29-1 to TRBJ2-5; D is undetermined. The V gene's germline CDR1 is SQVTM and CDR2 ANQGSEA. The V gene lost 2 bases and the J gene lost 2 bases, with 12 bases spanning the gap. This CDR3 contains 14 residues. CDR3 in DNA: TGCAGCGTTGAAATGCCAGGAAGGCAAGAGACCCAGTACTTC. Residues: CSVEMPGRQETQYF.

This clone has a single count. The V call is TRBV27, the J call TRBJ1-5; D is unclear. CDR1 and CDR2 from the germline V gene are MNHEY and SMNVEV (reference sequence). V shed 3 bases and J shed 2 bases, with 11 bases lying between them. This CDR3 region has 15 residues. The CDR3 coding sequence is TGTGCCAGCAGTTTCCGGGGTTTCGGCAATCAGCCCCAGCATTTT. As protein: CASSFRGFGNQPQHF.

This clone appeared a few times. The CDR3 DNA reads TGTGCCAGCAGCGTAGATCCCAACAGGGAAGCTTTCTTT. This gives the protein CASSVDPNREAFF. This chain links TRBV9 with TRBJ1-1; a weak D match, TRBD1 (5 bases). Germline loops: CDR1 SGDLS, CDR2 YYNGEE. This CDR3 region has 13 residues. The germline V and J ends were trimmed by 0 bases and 8 bases, with 11 bases remaining between them.

The J gene is TRBJ2-5, the V gene TRBV28; maybe TRBD2 (5 bases). CDR1 and CDR2 from the germline V gene are MDHEN and SYDVKM. This CDR3 contains 12 residues. V lost 8 bases, J lost 10 bases, and 17 bases lay in between. The CDR3 DNA is TGTGCCAGCTCCCATTTTGAGGGCAGCCAGTACTTC. Amino acid sequence: CASSHFEGSQYF.

The chain combines TRBV9 with TRBJ2-3, with D possibly TRBD1 on 5 matching bases. Deletions cut 1 base from V and 6 bases from J, with 12 bases between. The CDR3 runs to 14 residues. CDR1 and CDR2 from the germline V gene are SGDLS and YYNGEE. The CDR3 sequence: CASSVLQGTDTQYF. The CDR3 DNA is TGTGCCAGCAGCGTACTCCAGGGTACCGATACGCAGTATTTT.

V and J are TRBV5-1 and TRBJ2-3; no clear D gene. V lost 3 bases and J 1 base, leaving 9 bases between the germline ends. Germline CDR1 reads SGHRS; CDR2 reads YFSETQ. This CDR3 comprises 14 residues. CDR3 region: CASSWRRGTDTQYF. In nucleotides, the CDR3 is TGCGCCAGCAGCTGGCGACGGGGCACAGATACGCAGTATTTT.

For this clone: A read error may account for a junction end that differs from germline. The chain joins TRBV4-3 to TRBJ1-6, with TRBD1 as a possible D gene (6 bases). The CDR3 is made up of 15 amino acids. Germline V CDR1 and CDR2: LGHNA, YSLEER. This CDR3 reads CAGSQDSRGNSPLHF. In DNA form, the CDR3 reads TGCGCCGGCAGCCAAGATAGCAGGGGTAATTCACCCCTCCACTTT.

The chain has TRBV10-3 and TRBJ1-5, with TRBD1 matching 9 bases. V lost 0 bases, J lost 1 base, and 4 bases stayed unmatched. The germline gives CDR1 ENHRY, CDR2 SYGVKD. The length of the CDR3 is 17 residues. The CDR3 sequence is CAISESVGTGSNQPQHF. Written as DNA, the CDR3 is TGTGCCATCAGTGAGTCGGTGGGGACAGGGAGCAATCAGCCCCAGCATTTT.

The chain recombines TRBV28 with TRBJ1-1; D may be TRBD1 (6 bases). V lost 8 bases and J lost 4, with 14 bases in between. The CDR3 sequence is 13 residues long. The germline gives CDR1 MDHEN, CDR2 SYDVKM. CDR3 bases: TGTGCCAGCTCCCCTCCCAGGGGCACTGAAGCTTTCTTT. As protein: CASSPPRGTEAFF.

The chain employs TRBV5-1 and TRBJ2-3; TRBD1 matches at 8 bases. The germline V gene has CDR1 SGHRS and CDR2 YFSETQ. This CDR3 spans 18 amino acids. With V trimmed by 0 bases and J by 3 bases, 12 bases remained unmatched. Written as DNA, the CDR3 is TGCGCCAGCAGCTTGGTTTCCAGGGGGCTGAGGGGGACAGATACGCAGTATTTT. Translated: CASSLVSRGLRGTDTQYF.